What follows describes a single TCR beta chain. Some clones are missing from TCRdb's copy, which holds only in-frame ones; the method was immunoSEQ multiplex PCR. The table records about 20,000 clones, just under 75% of them present only once. This specimen belongs to a study of intratumoral heterogeneity in liver cancer. This CDR3 spans 13 amino acids. V lost 0 bases to trimming and J lost 3 bases, with 6 bases between them. Germline V gene sequence: CDR1 MNHEY, CDR2 SVGEGT. The specimen was tumor-adjacent normal tissue, collected before any cancer treatment. The TCR comes from a woman aged 70-85 years with hepatocellular carcinoma. The J gene is TRBJ2-7, the V gene TRBV6-2 or TRBV6-3; no definite D call. This CDR3 reads CASSYSGNYEQYF. DNA for the CDR3: TGTGCCAGCAGTTACTCAGGAAACTACGAGCAGTACTTC.